The 18 T cell receptor beta chains presented below share a single source sample, sequenced in a study of shared clonotypes between healthy human individuals. The table came from immunoSEQ multiplex PCR; TCRdb's copy has only in-frame clones and leaves some out. There are about 2.4 million clones in the sample; roughly 93% occur only once, and about 0.34% lies in the top ten. The sample consisted of naive CD4+ T cells from PBMCs. Subset defined: CD45RA+ positively selected. These TCRs come from a man aged 18 to 29 in good health. Some clones in this sample may be carry-over from other donors' samples.

V is TRBV7-2 and J is TRBJ2-1; 15 bases match TRBD2. The CDR3 sequence is 17 residues long. Unmatched junction bases numbered 12, after V lost 5 bases and J lost 10 bases. Germline V CDR1 and CDR2: SGHTA, FQGNSA. The CDR3 is CASSPRPGLAGGLEQFF. The CDR3 nucleotides are TGTGCCAGCAGCCCCCGGCCGGGACTAGCGGGAGGTCTAGAGCAGTTCTTC.

The chain employs TRBV4-2 and TRBJ2-1, with 8 bases aligning to TRBD2. Looked up from germline, CDR1 is LGHNA and CDR2 is YNFKEQ. The CDR3 is 19 residues long. Trimming took 3 bases from V and 2 from J; bases not matched to a gene: 15. The CDR3 DNA follows: TGTGCCAGCAGCCAGGACTCAGTAAAAGCGGGGGAAACCTACAATGAGCAGTTCTTC. Its translation is CASSQDSVKAGETYNEQFF.

CDR3 DNA sequence: TGCAGCGGGACTAGCGGTTACGAGCAGTACTTC. Its protein product is CSGTSGYEQYF. The chain uses TRBV29-1 and TRBJ2-7, with 10 bases matching TRBD2. Germline trimming cut 7 bases from V and 4 bases from J; bases unmatched to any gene: 1. The CDR3 is made up of 11 amino acids. Germline-derived CDR1 and CDR2 are SQVTM and ANQGSEA.

This chain uses TRBV5-4 with TRBJ1-1; D is undetermined. The germline gives CDR1 SGHNT, CDR2 YYREEE (reference sequence). The V end was cut by 3 bases, the J end by 0 bases, with 9 bases between. This CDR3 has 14 amino acids. CDR3 residues: CASSWTDLNTEAFF. As DNA, the CDR3 is TGTGCCAGCAGCTGGACGGACTTGAACACTGAAGCTTTCTTT.

J is TRBJ1-2 and V is TRBV27; TRBD1 is a possible D gene (5 bases). In germline, CDR1 is MNHEY, CDR2 SMNVEV (reference sequence). The CDR3 contains 11 residues. The CDR3 region is CGVGSGGGYTF. The CDR3 DNA is TGTGGAGTGGGGAGTGGGGGTGGCTACACCTTC.

The rearrangement joins TRBV7-9 to TRBJ2-2; no firm D call. Germline CDR1 reads SEHNR; CDR2 reads FQNEAQ (reference sequence). Trimming took 4 bases from V and 1 from J, leaving 13 bases between them. The CDR3 totals 16 residues. The CDR3 loop is CASSSFALGNTGELFF. The CDR3 DNA sequence: TGTGCCAGCAGCTCATTCGCCCTAGGGAACACCGGGGAGCTGTTTTTT. The full variable domain, its missing parts supplied by reference TRBV7-9 and TRBJ2-2, is DTGVSQNPRHKITKRGQNVTFRCDPISEHNRLYWYRQTLGQGPEFLTYFQNEAQLEKSRLLSDRFSAERPKGSFSTLEIQRTEQGDSAMYLCASSSFALGNTGELFFGEGSRLTVL.

This clone appeared once. Other DNA variants within this sample encode the same CDR3. V usage is TRBV11-3 and J usage is TRBJ2-3; unclear D gene. V lost 3 bases and J lost 2, with 9 bases in between. The length of the CDR3 is 14 residues. Per germline, CDR1 SGHNT and CDR2 YENEEA. The CDR3: CASSLGRYTDTQYF. In DNA form, the CDR3 reads TGTGCCAGCAGCTTGGGCAGGTACACAGATACGCAGTATTTT.

V is TRBV11-2 and J is TRBJ2-7, with 7 bases fitting TRBD2. V lost 5 bases and J lost 5; bases outside the gene matches: 9. The CDR3 length is 14 residues. Germline V gene data show CDR1 as SGHAT and CDR2 as FQNNGV. The CDR3 DNA follows: TGTGCCAGCAGCAGGGGAGGGGTCCGGGACGAGCAGTACTTC. Residues: CASSRGGVRDEQYF.

This chain uses TRBV11-3 with TRBJ2-1; 8 bases match TRBD2. CDR1 and CDR2 from the germline V gene are SGHNT and YENEEA. J gave up 9 bases and V 5 bases, and 9 bases lay outside the gene matches. The CDR3 is 14 residues long. The CDR3 spells CASSLGLGFGEQFF. In nucleotides, the CDR3 is TGTGCCAGCAGCCTGGGACTAGGATTCGGTGAGCAGTTCTTC.

The rearrangement joins TRBV5-4 to TRBJ2-5; 7 nucleotides agree with TRBD1. The length of the CDR3 is 16 residues. The V gene's germline CDR1 is SGHNT and CDR2 YYREEE (reference sequence). V dropped 0 bases and J dropped 5; count of bases not matched to a gene: 10. The CDR3 coding sequence is TGTGCCAGCAGCTTGGCTTTCGTGACAGGGAAGGAGACCCAGTACTTC. Translated: CASSLAFVTGKETQYF.

V gene TRBV13 combines with J gene TRBJ2-5; tentatively, D is TRBD1 (5 bases). Judging by the DNA end, TRBJ2-7 fits better; the J call may be wrong. The CDR3 runs to 15 residues. CDR1 and CDR2 from the germline V gene are PRHDT and FYEKMQ (reference sequence). The CDR3 is CASSLLLKGDYEQYF. DNA of the CDR3: TGTGCCAGCAGCTTACTGCTTAAAGGGGACTACGAGCAGTACTTC.

The chain has TRBV6-5 and TRBJ2-1, with D perhaps TRBD1 (6 bases). This CDR3 contains 16 residues. CDR1 is MNHEY, CDR2 SVGAGI, per germline. Trimming took off 2 bases at V and 5 bases at J, with 16 bases between the two ends. The CDR3 nucleotides read TGTGCCAGCAGTTACCGCACAGGGACCCTCGACAATGAGCAGTTCTTC. Amino acids: CASSYRTGTLDNEQFF.

The rearrangement joins TRBV5-1 to TRBJ2-2; 8 nucleotides align to TRBD2. Germline V CDR1 and CDR2: SGHRS, YFSETQ. The CDR3 length is 13 residues. The V segment lost 4 bases and the J segment 7 bases; nucleotides outside the gene matches: 3. The CDR3 region has the DNA TGCGCCAGCAGCATCCGGGAGGGCGGGGAGCTGTTTTTT. Translating gives CASSIREGGELFF.

The chain has TRBV11-2 and TRBJ2-3; D unresolved. The CDR3 spans 12 residues. Germline V gives CDR1 SGHAT, CDR2 FQNNGV. V gave up 5 bases and J gave up 4 bases, with 7 bases separating them. The CDR3 spells CASSQLADTQYF. The CDR3 nucleotides are TGTGCCAGCAGCCAATTGGCAGATACGCAGTATTTT.

The chain carries TRBV28 and TRBJ2-2; D uncertain. The germline V and J ends were trimmed by 4 bases and 3 bases, with 12 bases remaining between them. The CDR3 consists of 15 residues. Germline lookup yields CDR1 MDHEN and CDR2 SYDVKM. The CDR3, as DNA: TGTGCCAGCAGTTCGCTACCCCGGGACACCGGGGAGCTGTTTTTT. Its translation: CASSSLPRDTGELFF.

This CDR3 is CSALPLNEQYF. CDR3 in DNA: TGCAGTGCCCTCCCCTTGAACGAGCAGTACTTC. V gene TRBV20-1 combines with J gene TRBJ2-7; no clear D. Trimming removed 6 bases at V and 5 bases at J, with 11 bases between. The CDR3 runs to 11 residues. CDR1 is DFQATT, CDR2 SNEGSKA, per germline (reference sequence).

The rearrangement links TRBV28 to TRBJ1-2; 8 bases are shared with TRBD1. Germline V CDR1 and CDR2: MDHEN, SYDVKM. The CDR3 has 14 residues. After removal of 5 bases from V and 8 bases from J, the junction contained 10 bases not matched to a gene. The CDR3: CASSTDRVRDGYTF. In nucleotides, the CDR3 is TGTGCCAGCAGTACGGACAGGGTTCGAGACGGCTACACCTTC.

The CDR3 is CASSLARIRTGAKNIQYF. CDR3 DNA: TGTGCCAGCAGCTTAGCGAGAATACGGACTGGAGCTAAAAACATTCAGTACTTC. V and J are TRBV7-9 and TRBJ2-4; D is perhaps TRBD2 (5 bases). The CDR3 loop spans 18 amino acids. Trimming removed 0 bases from V and 4 bases from J, with 19 bases in between. Germline lookup yields CDR1 SEHNR and CDR2 FQNEAQ (reference sequence). Complete variable domain (other parts from reference TRBV7-9 and TRBJ2-4): DTGVSQNPRHKITKRGQNVTFRCDPISEHNRLYWYRQTLGQGPEFLTYFQNEAQLEKSRLLSDRFSAERPKGSFSTLEIQRTEQGDSAMYLCASSLARIRTGAKNIQYFGAGTRLSVL.